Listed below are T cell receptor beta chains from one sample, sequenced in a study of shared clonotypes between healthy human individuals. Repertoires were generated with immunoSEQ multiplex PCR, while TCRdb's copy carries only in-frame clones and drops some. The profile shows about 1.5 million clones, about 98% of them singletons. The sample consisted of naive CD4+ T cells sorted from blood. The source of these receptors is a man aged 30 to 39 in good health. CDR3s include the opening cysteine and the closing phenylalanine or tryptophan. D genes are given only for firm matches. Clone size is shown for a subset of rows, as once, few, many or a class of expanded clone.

CDR3: CASRDRATYEQYF
DNA: TGTGCCAGCCGGGACAGGGCCACCTACGAGCAGTACTTC
size: .
V: TRBV6-5
D: TRBD1
J: TRBJ2-7

CDR3: CAWSLGLAEVDTQYF
DNA: TGTGCCTGGAGTCTTGGACTAGCCGAGGTGGATACGCAGTATTTT
size: .
V: TRBV30
D: TRBD2
J: TRBJ2-3

CDR3: CASMRGAQETQYF
DNA: TGTGCCAGCATGCGGGGGGCTCAAGAGACCCAGTACTTC
size: .
V: TRBV27
D: TRBD2
J: TRBJ2-5

CDR3: CASSWSGGPNTGELFF
DNA: TGTGCCAGCAGTTGGTCAGGGGGCCCTAACACCGGGGAGCTGTTTTTT
size: .
V: TRBV7-3
D: TRBD1
J: TRBJ2-2

CDR3: CASSFGGGREETQYF
DNA: TGTGCCAGCAGTTTCGGTGGGGGGCGCGAGGAGACCCAGTACTTC
size: .
V: TRBV28
D: .
J: TRBJ2-5

CDR3: CASSIGGSREETQYF
DNA: TGTGCCAGTTCTATCGGGGGGAGTAGGGAAGAGACCCAGTACTTC
size: .
V: TRBV6-5
D: TRBD2
J: TRBJ2-5

CDR3: CASSGGARGNQPQHF
DNA: TGTGCCAGCAGCGGGGGGGCTAGGGGCAATCAGCCCCAGCATTTT
size: .
V: TRBV11-2
D: .
J: TRBJ1-5

CDR3: CASSRGPDTSNQETQYF
DNA: TGCGCCAGCAGCCGTGGACCCGACACCTCCAATCAAGAGACCCAGTACTTC
size: .
V: TRBV4-1
D: .
J: TRBJ2-5

CDR3: CARRRWRPGWYEQYF
DNA: TGTGCCAGAAGGCGCTGGAGGCCGGGGTGGTACGAGCAGTACTTC
size: .
V: TRBV5-3
D: .
J: TRBJ2-7

CDR3: CASSLKKQGIRVEQFF
DNA: TGTGCCAGCAGCTTGAAGAAACAGGGGATTCGAGTTGAGCAGTTCTTC
size: .
V: TRBV5-4
D: TRBD1
J: TRBJ2-1

CDR3: CASSLAAGAGYEQYF
DNA: TGTGCCAGCAGCTTAGCTGCGGGAGCAGGATACGAGCAGTACTTC
size: .
V: TRBV7-6
D: TRBD2
J: TRBJ2-7

CDR3: CASSLLSVYEQYF
DNA: TGCGCCAGCAGCTTGTTATCAGTCTACGAGCAGTACTTC
size: .
V: TRBV5-1
D: .
J: TRBJ2-7

CDR3: CASSLRVLYEQYF
DNA: TGTGCCAGCAGCTTGAGGGTTCTCTACGAGCAGTACTTC
size: .
V: TRBV5-8
D: .
J: TRBJ2-7

CDR3: CATHGGYGYGYTF
DNA: TGTGCCACCCATGGGGGTTACGGCTATGGCTACACCTTC
size: .
V: TRBV28
D: .
J: TRBJ1-2

CDR3: CASSWDDGAYEQYF
DNA: TGTGCCAGCAGCTGGGATGACGGTGCCTACGAGCAGTACTTC
size: .
V: TRBV7-9
D: .
J: TRBJ2-7

CDR3: CASSTGTGWEKLFF
DNA: TGTGCCAGCAGCACCGGGACAGGGTGGGAAAAACTGTTTTTT
size: .
V: TRBV11-2
D: TRBD1
J: TRBJ1-4

CDR3: CASSSAFGGATDTQYF
DNA: TGTGCCAGCAGCTCTGCGTTTGGGGGAGCCACAGATACGCAGTATTTT
size: .
V: TRBV11-3
D: .
J: TRBJ2-3

CDR3: CASSLVSGDTYQETQYF
DNA: TGTGCCAGCAGTTTAGTCTCCGGGGATACGTACCAAGAGACCCAGTACTTC
size: .
V: TRBV28
D: .
J: TRBJ2-5

CDR3: CSVADGLYNEQFF
DNA: TGCAGCGTTGCGGATGGCCTCTACAATGAGCAGTTCTTC
size: .
V: TRBV29-1
D: .
J: TRBJ2-1

CDR3: CASKSKSSYNEQFF
DNA: TGCGCCAGCAAGTCTAAAAGCTCCTACAATGAGCAGTTCTTC
size: .
V: TRBV23-1
D: .
J: TRBJ2-1

CDR3: CASSLGSTGSEAFF
DNA: TGTGCCAGCAGCTTAGGGTCGACAGGCTCTGAAGCTTTCTTT
size: .
V: TRBV7-3
D: .
J: TRBJ1-1

CDR3: CASSAGTGTEAFF
DNA: TGTGCCAGCAGCGCCGGGACGGGCACTGAAGCTTTCTTT
size: .
V: TRBV2
D: .
J: TRBJ1-1

CDR3: CASSPAGNTEAFF
DNA: TGTGCCAGCAGCCCAGCAGGGAACACTGAAGCTTTCTTT
size: .
V: TRBV28
D: .
J: TRBJ1-1

CDR3: CASSLTASGNYEQYF
DNA: TGCGCCAGCAGCTTAACGGCTAGCGGGAACTACGAGCAGTACTTC
size: .
V: TRBV5-1
D: TRBD2
J: TRBJ2-7

CDR3: CASSLSGGPQETQYF
DNA: TGTGCCAGCAGCTTAAGTGGCGGACCCCAAGAGACCCAGTACTTC
size: .
V: TRBV7-7
D: .
J: TRBJ2-5

CDR3: CASSSSRQVNNQPQHF
DNA: TGTGCCAGTAGTTCCTCGAGGCAGGTCAACAATCAGCCCCAGCATTTT
size: .
V: TRBV19
D: .
J: TRBJ1-5

CDR3: CASSFYRDRNTEAFF
DNA: TGTGCCAGCAGTTTTTACAGGGATCGGAACACTGAAGCTTTCTTT
size: .
V: TRBV28
D: .
J: TRBJ1-1

CDR3: CASSLGSGGTVGPQHF
DNA: TGTGCCAGCAGCTTGGGTTCCGGGGGGACGGTCGGGCCCCAGCATTTT
size: .
V: TRBV11-2
D: .
J: TRBJ1-5

CDR3: CASSYRWGATNEKLFF
DNA: TGTGCCAGCAGTTACCGATGGGGGGCAACTAATGAAAAACTGTTTTTT
size: .
V: TRBV6-5
D: .
J: TRBJ1-4

CDR3: CASSPGVGNQPQHF
DNA: TGTGCCAGCAGCCCCGGGGTGGGCAATCAGCCCCAGCATTTT
size: .
V: TRBV5-6
D: .
J: TRBJ1-5

CDR3: CASSPIQQAHEQFF
DNA: TGTGCTAGCAGCCCTATTCAACAGGCACATGAGCAGTTCTTC
size: .
V: TRBV7-7
D: .
J: TRBJ2-1

CDR3: CASSASASPELVLHNEQFF
DNA: TGTGCCAGCAGCGCCTCAGCGAGCCCCGAACTTGTACTACACAATGAGCAGTTCTTC
size: .
V: TRBV9
D: .
J: TRBJ2-1

CDR3: CASSPEGGTDTQYF
DNA: TGTGCCAGCTCCCCGGAAGGGGGCACAGATACGCAGTATTTT
size: .
V: TRBV18
D: .
J: TRBJ2-3

CDR3: CASSSNRGADTQYF
DNA: TGTGCCAGCAGCTCAAACAGGGGTGCAGATACGCAGTATTTT
size: .
V: TRBV5-6
D: TRBD1
J: TRBJ2-3

CDR3: CATGAMDGYYEQYF
DNA: TGTGCCACCGGGGCGATGGACGGATACTACGAGCAGTACTTC
size: .
V: TRBV10-3
D: .
J: TRBJ2-7

CDR3: CASSPPVGGETQYF
DNA: TGCGCCAGCAGCCCGCCCGTTGGGGGGGAGACCCAGTACTTC
size: .
V: TRBV5-1
D: .
J: TRBJ2-5

CDR3: CASSPWETPSWAYNEQFF
DNA: TGTGCCAGCAGCCCCTGGGAGACTCCTTCTTGGGCCTACAATGAGCAGTTCTTC
size: .
V: TRBV7-9
D: .
J: TRBJ2-1

CDR3: CASSSSGQGFHNEQFF
DNA: TGTGCCAGTAGTTCGTCGGGACAGGGGTTTCACAATGAGCAGTTCTTC
size: .
V: TRBV19
D: TRBD1
J: TRBJ2-1

CDR3: CASSSPQGLWADTQYF
DNA: TGTGCCAGCAGTTCCCCGCAGGGGCTGTGGGCAGATACGCAGTATTTT
size: once
V: TRBV28
D: .
J: TRBJ2-3

CDR3: CSVDPSGSTDTQYF
DNA: TGCAGCGTCGACCCTAGCGGGAGCACAGATACGCAGTATTTT
size: .
V: TRBV29-1
D: TRBD2
J: TRBJ2-3

CDR3: CASSLVSYRQVTDTQYF
DNA: TGCGCCAGCAGCTTGGTATCATATCGGCAGGTAACAGATACGCAGTATTTT
size: .
V: TRBV5-1
D: .
J: TRBJ2-3

CDR3: CASSQPRTGSGYTF
DNA: TGCGCCAGCAGCCAACCCCGGACAGGGAGTGGCTACACCTTC
size: few
V: TRBV4-1
D: TRBD1
J: TRBJ1-2

CDR3: CASPDRRGEQFF
DNA: TGTGCCAGCCCTGATCGGCGGGGTGAGCAGTTCTTC
size: .
V: TRBV28
D: .
J: TRBJ2-1

CDR3: CASSPGTGYEQYF
DNA: TGTGCCAGCTCACCAGGGACAGGGTACGAGCAGTACTTC
size: .
V: TRBV18
D: TRBD1
J: TRBJ2-7

CDR3: CASSLQPTGAAASNYGYTF
DNA: TGTGCCAGCAGCTTACAGCCGACGGGTGCCGCCGCTTCTAACTATGGCTACACCTTC
size: .
V: TRBV11-2
D: .
J: TRBJ1-2

CDR3: CASSFSAAQETQYF
DNA: TGTGCCAGCAGCTTCTCCGCGGCCCAAGAGACCCAGTACTTC
size: .
V: TRBV7-9
D: .
J: TRBJ2-5

CDR3: CASSFYSYEQYF
DNA: TGTGCCAGCAGTTTTTACTCCTACGAGCAGTACTTC
size: few
V: TRBV28
D: .
J: TRBJ2-7

CDR3: CASSADSSYNEQFF
DNA: TGTGCCAGCAGCGCCGACAGCTCCTACAATGAGCAGTTCTTC
size: .
V: TRBV9
D: .
J: TRBJ2-1

CDR3: CASRGTSGIPLATDTQYF
DNA: TGTGCCAGCAGAGGGACTAGCGGGATCCCCCTCGCCACAGATACGCAGTATTTT
size: .
V: TRBV2
D: TRBD2
J: TRBJ2-3

CDR3: CASSLSLGEAFF
DNA: TGCGCCAGCAGCTTGAGTCTTGGCGAGGCTTTCTTT
size: .
V: TRBV5-1
D: .
J: TRBJ1-1

CDR3: CASSFLGLRGQPQHF
DNA: TGTGCCAGCAGTTTTTTGGGCCTAAGAGGTCAGCCCCAGCATTTT
size: .
V: TRBV28
D: .
J: TRBJ1-5

CDR3: CASSWGTGTDTQYF
DNA: TGTGCCAGTAGCTGGGGGACGGGGACAGATACGCAGTATTTT
size: once
V: TRBV6-5
D: .
J: TRBJ2-3

CDR3: CASSPNRGVPYGYTF
DNA: TGTGCCAGCAGCCCGAACAGGGGGGTTCCCTATGGCTACACCTTC
size: .
V: TRBV7-9
D: TRBD1
J: TRBJ1-2